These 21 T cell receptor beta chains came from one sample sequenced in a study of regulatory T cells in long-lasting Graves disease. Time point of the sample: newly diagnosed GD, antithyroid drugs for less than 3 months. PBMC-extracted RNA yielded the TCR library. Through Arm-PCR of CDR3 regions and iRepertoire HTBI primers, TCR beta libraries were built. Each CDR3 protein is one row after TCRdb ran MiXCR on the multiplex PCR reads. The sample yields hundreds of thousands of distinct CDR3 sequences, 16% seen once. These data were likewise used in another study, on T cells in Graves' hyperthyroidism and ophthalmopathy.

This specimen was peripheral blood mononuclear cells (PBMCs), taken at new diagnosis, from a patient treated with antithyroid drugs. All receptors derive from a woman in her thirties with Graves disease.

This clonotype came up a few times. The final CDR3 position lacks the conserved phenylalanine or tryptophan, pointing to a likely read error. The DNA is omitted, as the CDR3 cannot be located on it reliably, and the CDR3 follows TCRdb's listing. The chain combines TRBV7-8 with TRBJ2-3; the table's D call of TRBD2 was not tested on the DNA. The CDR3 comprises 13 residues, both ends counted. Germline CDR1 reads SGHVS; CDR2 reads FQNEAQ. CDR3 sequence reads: CASSASWGLAALV.

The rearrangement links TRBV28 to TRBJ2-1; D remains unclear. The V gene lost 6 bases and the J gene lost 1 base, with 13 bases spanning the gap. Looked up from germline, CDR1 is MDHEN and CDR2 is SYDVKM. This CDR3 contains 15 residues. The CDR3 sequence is CASRRLPISYNEQFF. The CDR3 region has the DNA TGTGCCAGCAGGCGTCTACCCATATCCTACAATGAGCAGTTCTTC.

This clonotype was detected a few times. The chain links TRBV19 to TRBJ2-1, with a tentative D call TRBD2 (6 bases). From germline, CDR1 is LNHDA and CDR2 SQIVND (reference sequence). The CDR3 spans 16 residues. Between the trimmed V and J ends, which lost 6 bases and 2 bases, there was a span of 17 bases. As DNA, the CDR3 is TGTGCCAGTAGGCGTGACGGGAGTATAACCTACAATGAGCAGTTCTTC. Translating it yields CASRRDGSITYNEQFF.

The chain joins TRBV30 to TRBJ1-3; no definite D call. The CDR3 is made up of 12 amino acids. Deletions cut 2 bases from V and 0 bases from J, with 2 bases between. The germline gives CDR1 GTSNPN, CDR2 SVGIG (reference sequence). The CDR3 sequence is CAWSSSGNTIYF. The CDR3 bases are TGTGCCTGGAGTAGCTCTGGAAACACCATATATTTT. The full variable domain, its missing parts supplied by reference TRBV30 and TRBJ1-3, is SQTIHQWPATLVQPVGSPLSLECTVEGTSNPNLYWYRQAAGRGLQLLFYSVGIGQISSEVPQNLSASRPQDRQFILSSKKLLLSDSGFYLCAWSSSGNTIYFGEGSWLTVV.

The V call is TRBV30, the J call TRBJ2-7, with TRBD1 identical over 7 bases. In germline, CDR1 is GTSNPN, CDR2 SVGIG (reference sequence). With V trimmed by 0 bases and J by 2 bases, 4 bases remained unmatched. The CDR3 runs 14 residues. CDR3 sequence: CAWSVGDSAYEQYF. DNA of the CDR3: TGTGCCTGGAGTGTGGGGGACAGTGCCTACGAGCAGTACTTC.

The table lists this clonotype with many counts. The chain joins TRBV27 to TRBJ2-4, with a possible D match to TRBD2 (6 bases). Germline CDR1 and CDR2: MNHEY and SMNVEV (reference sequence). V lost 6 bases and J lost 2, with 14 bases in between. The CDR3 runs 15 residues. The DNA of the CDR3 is TGTGCCAGCAGGCGCGGGACGGACTCCAAAAACATTCAGTACTTC. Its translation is CASRRGTDSKNIQYF.

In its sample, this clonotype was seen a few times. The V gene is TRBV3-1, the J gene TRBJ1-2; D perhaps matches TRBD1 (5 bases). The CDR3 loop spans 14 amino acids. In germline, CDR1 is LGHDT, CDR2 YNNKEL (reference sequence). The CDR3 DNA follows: TGTGCTTCGTCACCCGGGACGAAAGGACATGGCTACACCTTC. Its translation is CASSPGTKGHGYTF.

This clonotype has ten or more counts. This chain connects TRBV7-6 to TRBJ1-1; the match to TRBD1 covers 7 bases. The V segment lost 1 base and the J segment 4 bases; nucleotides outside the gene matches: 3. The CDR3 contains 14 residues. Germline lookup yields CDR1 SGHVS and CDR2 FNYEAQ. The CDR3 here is CASSLESGGTEAFF. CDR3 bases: TGTGCCAGCAGCTTAGAGTCAGGGGGCACTGAAGCTTTCTTT.

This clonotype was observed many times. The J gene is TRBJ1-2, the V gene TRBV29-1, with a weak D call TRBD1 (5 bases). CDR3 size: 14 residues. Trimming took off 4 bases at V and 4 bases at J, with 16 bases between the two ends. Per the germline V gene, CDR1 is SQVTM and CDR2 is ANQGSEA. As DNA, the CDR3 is TGCAGCGTTGCCCCTCGGGACTTCTTCTATGGCTACACCTTC. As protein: CSVAPRDFFYGYTF. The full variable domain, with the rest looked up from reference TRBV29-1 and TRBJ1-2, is SAVISQKPSRDICQRGTSLTIQCQVDSQVTMMFWYRQQPGQSLTLIATANQGSEATYESGFVIDKFPISRPNLTFSTLTVSNMSPEDSSIYLCSVAPRDFFYGYTFGSGTRLTVV.

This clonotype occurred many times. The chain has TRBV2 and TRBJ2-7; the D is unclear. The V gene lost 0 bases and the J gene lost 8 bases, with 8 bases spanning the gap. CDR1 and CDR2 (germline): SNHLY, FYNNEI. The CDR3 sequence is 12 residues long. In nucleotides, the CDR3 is TGTGCCAGCAGTGAAGCGGTCCCCAAGCAGTACTTC. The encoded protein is CASSEAVPKQYF.

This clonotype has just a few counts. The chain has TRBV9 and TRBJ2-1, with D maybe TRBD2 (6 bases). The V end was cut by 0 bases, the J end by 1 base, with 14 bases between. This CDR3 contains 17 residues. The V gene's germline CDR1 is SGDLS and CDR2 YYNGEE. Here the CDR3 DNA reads TGTGCCAGCAGCGTAGGGAGGGGTCGGAGGTCCTACAATGAGCAGTTCTTC. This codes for CASSVGRGRRSYNEQFF.

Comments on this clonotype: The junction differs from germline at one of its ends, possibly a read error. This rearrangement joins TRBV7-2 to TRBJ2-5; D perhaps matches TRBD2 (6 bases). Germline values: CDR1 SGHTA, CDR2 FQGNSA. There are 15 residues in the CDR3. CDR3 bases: TGTGCCAACAGCCGCGGGACCCGGCCCCCGGAGACCCAGTACTTC. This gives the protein CANSRGTRPPETQYF.

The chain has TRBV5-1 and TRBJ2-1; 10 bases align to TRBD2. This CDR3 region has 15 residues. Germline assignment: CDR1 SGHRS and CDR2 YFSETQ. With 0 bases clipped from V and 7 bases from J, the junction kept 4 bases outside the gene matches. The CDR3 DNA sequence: TGCGCCAGCAGCTTGGGAGCGGGAGGGGTTAATGAGCAGTTCTTC. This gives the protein CASSLGAGGVNEQFF.

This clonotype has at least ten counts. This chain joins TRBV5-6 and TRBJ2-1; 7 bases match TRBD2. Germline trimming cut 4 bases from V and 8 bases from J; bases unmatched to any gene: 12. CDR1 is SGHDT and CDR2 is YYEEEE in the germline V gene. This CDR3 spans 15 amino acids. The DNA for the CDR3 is TGTGCCAGCAGCATGATTGGGGGGGAGTACGATGAGCAGTTCTTC. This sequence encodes CASSMIGGEYDEQFF.

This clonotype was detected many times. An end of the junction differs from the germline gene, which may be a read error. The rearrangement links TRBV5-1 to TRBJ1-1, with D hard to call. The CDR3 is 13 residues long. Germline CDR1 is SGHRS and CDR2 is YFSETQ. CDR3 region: CASSSNMNTEAFF. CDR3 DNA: TGTGCCAGCAGCTCTAACATGAACACTGAAGCTTTCTTT.

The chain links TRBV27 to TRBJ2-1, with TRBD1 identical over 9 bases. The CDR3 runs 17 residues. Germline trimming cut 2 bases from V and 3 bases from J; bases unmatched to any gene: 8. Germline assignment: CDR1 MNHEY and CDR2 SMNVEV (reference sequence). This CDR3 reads CASSLRVGQGYYNEQFF. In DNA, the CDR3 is TGTGCCAGCAGTTTACGCGTGGGACAGGGCTACTACAATGAGCAGTTCTTC.

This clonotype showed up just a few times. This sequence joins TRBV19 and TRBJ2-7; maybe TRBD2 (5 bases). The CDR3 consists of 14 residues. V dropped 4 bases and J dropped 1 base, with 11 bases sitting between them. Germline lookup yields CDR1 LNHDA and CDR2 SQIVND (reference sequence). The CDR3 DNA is TGTGCCAGTAGTAACGGTGGAGGTTCCTACGAGCAGTACTTC. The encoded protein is CASSNGGGSYEQYF.

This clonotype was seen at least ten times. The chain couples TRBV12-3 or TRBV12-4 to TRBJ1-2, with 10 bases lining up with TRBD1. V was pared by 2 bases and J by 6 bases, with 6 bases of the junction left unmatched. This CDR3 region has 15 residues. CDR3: CASSLFKGTGDGYTF. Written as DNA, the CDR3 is TGTGCCAGCAGTTTATTTAAAGGGACAGGGGATGGCTACACCTTC.

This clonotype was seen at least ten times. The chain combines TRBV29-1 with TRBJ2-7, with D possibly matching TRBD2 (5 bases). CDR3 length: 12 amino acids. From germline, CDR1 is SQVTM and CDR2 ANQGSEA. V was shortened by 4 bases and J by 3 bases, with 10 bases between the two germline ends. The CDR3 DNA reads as TGCAGCGTTGCTAGCATCAACTACGAGCAGTACTTC. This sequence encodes CSVASINYEQYF.

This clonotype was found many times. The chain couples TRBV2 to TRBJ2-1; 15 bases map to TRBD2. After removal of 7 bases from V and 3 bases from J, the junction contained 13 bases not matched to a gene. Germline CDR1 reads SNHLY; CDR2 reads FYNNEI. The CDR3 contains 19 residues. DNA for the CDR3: TGTGCCAGCATGGGACTAGCGGGAGGCCCAAAGGGGGACTACAATGAGCAGTTCTTC. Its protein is CASMGLAGGPKGDYNEQFF.

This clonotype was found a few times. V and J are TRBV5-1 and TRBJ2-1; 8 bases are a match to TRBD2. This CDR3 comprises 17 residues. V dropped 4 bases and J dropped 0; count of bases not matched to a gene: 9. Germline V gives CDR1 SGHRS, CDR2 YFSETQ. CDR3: CASSTKLAAISYNEQFF. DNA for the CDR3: TGCGCCAGCAGCACTAAACTAGCGGCAATCTCCTACAATGAGCAGTTCTTC.